The source of this T cell receptor beta chain is a study of CD8+ T cells in alopecia areata. Sorted out of PBMCs were CD4+ T cells and CD8+ T cells. This CDR3 comprises 14 residues. Germline trimming cut 4 bases from V and 2 bases from J; bases unmatched to any gene: 2. Germline CDR1 reads LNHDA; CDR2 reads SQIVND (reference sequence). This clone was detected only a few times. Investigators isolated RNA and reverse transcribed it into cDNA to act as the sequencing template. Only in-frame clones appear in the TCRdb table, and some are missing; sequencing was by immunoSEQ multiplex PCR. The sample lists under 35,000 clones; approximately 80% were seen once.

The TCR was taken from a human donor with alopecia areata. Sequences were obtained from NKG2D-low CD8+ T cells sorted from blood. The chain links TRBV19 to TRBJ2-1, with 7 bases matching TRBD2. The CDR3, as DNA: TGTGCCAGTAGTAGCGGGAGTCCCTACAATGAGCAGTTCTTC. Translated: CASSSGSPYNEQFF.